Sequencing of this T cell receptor beta chain was carried out in a study of T cell repertoires in cytomegalovirus infection. This clonotype was recorded a few times. MiXCR, run by TCRdb on the reads, gives a single entry per CDR3 protein. Among about 460,000 distinct CDR3 sequences listed, 10% to 12% were seen once. CDR1 and CDR2 from the germline V gene are MNHNS and SASEGT. The CDR3 is made up of 13 amino acids. The ends were cut back, 6 bases at V and 4 bases at J, with 13 bases in the middle. The chain combines TRBV6-1 with TRBJ2-7; D could derive from TRBD1 or TRBD2 (5 bases each). The sample taken for sequencing was PBMCs. The sequence was collected from a human donor in good health (CMV status not recorded). Some clones in this sample may be carry-over from other donors' samples. CDR3 nucleotide sequence: TGTGCCAGCAGGTCCGGGGACCGGTACGAGCAGTACTTC. This translates into CASRSGDRYEQYF.